This T cell receptor (beta chain) was captured in a study of T cells after yellow fever vaccination. Study-level background: When fractions had low cell numbers, they were prepared with SMART-Seq v4 Ultra Low Input.

This clonotype was seen repeatedly, ten times or more. Its antigen is still unknown. A process of 5'RACE template switching, which added a universal primer site and UMIs, was used to make TCR cDNA. TCRdb fed the 5' RACE reads into MiXCR, producing one record per CDR3 protein. Of 70,000 or so distinct CDR3 sequences listed, around 7.9% are singletons. CDR1 and CDR2 (germline): SGHRS, YFSETQ. The CDR3 runs to 15 residues. V gave up 1 base and J gave up 7 bases; unmatched junction bases: 3. Study results and limitations: Though it reached lower strength, the secondary response hit its peak faster, day 5 versus 15. Contaminants from the bulk population, in the form of abundant clonotypes, could be found in FACS-sorted repertoires.

V and J are TRBV5-1 and TRBJ2-1, with 12 nucleotides matching TRBD2. The input for sequencing was CD8+ T cells sorted from PBMCs, taken 10 to 11 days after the first yellow fever vaccination. The clonotype comes from a man younger than 35 who received the YFV17D yellow fever vaccine. CDR3 in amino acids: CASSLKTSGGNEQFF. As DNA, the CDR3 is TGCGCCAGCAGCTTGAAGACTAGCGGGGGAAATGAGCAGTTCTTC.